This is a list of T cell receptor beta chains from one sample in a study of blood T cell repertoires in COVID-19. Sequencing used immunoSEQ multiplex PCR; TCRdb keeps in-frame clones, though not all of them. The data hold about 140,000 clones, with 70% to 90% observed a single time. The sample was peripheral blood. These receptors were taken from a woman of 80 years or more with acute or convalescent COVID-19. CDR3s include the opening cysteine and the closing phenylalanine or tryptophan. D genes are given only for firm matches. Where a row states a size, it is once, few, many or the class of an expanded clone; other rows omit it.

J gene | clone size | V gene | D gene | CDR3 protein | CDR3 DNA
TRBJ2-7 | once | TRBV9 | TRBD1 | CASSRQGGRSYEQYF | TGTGCCAGCAGCAGACAGGGGGGACGGTCCTACGAGCAGTACTTC
TRBJ2-2 | NA | TRBV30 | NA | CAWKRSTNTGELFF | TGTGCCTGGAAGAGAAGCACCAACACCGGGGAGCTGTTTTTT
TRBJ2-7 | NA | TRBV27 | TRBD2 | CASSLFGLDVSGAYEQYF | TGTGCCAGCAGTTTGTTTGGACTAGACGTGAGCGGGGCCTACGAGCAGTACTTC
TRBJ1-4 | NA | TRBV2 | NA | CASRDRIVTNEKLFF | TGTGCCAGCAGGGACAGAATAGTAACTAATGAAAAACTGTTTTTT
TRBJ1-1 | NA | TRBV5-1 | TRBD1 | CASRRTGSNTEAFF | TGCGCCAGCAGACGGACAGGGTCTAACACTGAAGCTTTCTTT
TRBJ1-2 | NA | TRBV5-6 | NA | CASSLARDNYGYTF | TGTGCCAGCAGCTTGGCCCGGGATAACTATGGCTACACCTTC
TRBJ2-1 | NA | TRBV18 | NA | CASSTRGDEQFF | TGTGCCAGCTCAACCAGGGGGGATGAGCAGTTCTTC
TRBJ1-5 | NA | TRBV10-3 | TRBD1 | CAISEGQGNQPQHF | TGTGCCATCAGTGAGGGACAGGGAAATCAGCCCCAGCATTTT
TRBJ2-3 | NA | TRBV5-4 | NA | CASSSGQMTSTDTQYF | TGTGCCAGCAGCTCCGGACAGATGACTAGCACAGATACGCAGTATTTT
TRBJ2-7 | NA | TRBV27 | NA | CASPLSYEQYF | TGTGCCAGCCCCCTAAGCTACGAGCAGTACTTC
TRBJ1-2 | NA | TRBV7-2 | TRBD1 | CASSSPGTGVHGYTF | TGTGCCAGCAGTTCTCCAGGGACAGGGGTTCATGGCTACACCTTC
TRBJ2-3 | NA | TRBV9 | NA | CASSYGSHSTDTQYF | TGTGCCAGCAGCTATGGTAGCCACAGCACAGATACGCAGTATTTT
TRBJ2-1 | NA | TRBV7-2 | TRBD2 | CASSLRGLAGGPAYNEQFF | TGTGCCAGCAGCCTCAGGGGACTAGCGGGGGGGCCGGCCTACAATGAGCAGTTCTTC
TRBJ1-2 | NA | TRBV28 | NA | CASSLGQPGQGYGYTF | TGTGCCAGCAGTTTGGGTCAACCTGGGCAGGGCTATGGCTACACCTTC
TRBJ2-1 | NA | TRBV7-2 | NA | CASSPTRARDNEQFF | TGTGCCAGCAGCCCCACCCGGGCGAGGGACAATGAGCAGTTCTTC
TRBJ2-7 | NA | TRBV11-2 | TRBD1 | CASSLVGTGVSYEQYF | TGTGCCAGCAGCTTAGTCGGGACAGGGGTCTCCTACGAGCAGTACTTC
TRBJ1-1 | once | TRBV28 | TRBD1 | CASSDLRDRGLPGF | TGTGCCAGCAGTGACCTCCGGGACAGGGGGCTTCCGGGCTTT
TRBJ1-6 | few | TRBV4-3 | TRBD1 | CASSQDLGTGQDNSPLHF | TGCGCCAGCAGCCAAGATCTGGGGACAGGGCAAGATAATTCACCCCTCCACTTT
TRBJ2-3 | once | TRBV18 | NA | CASSPSLADTQYF | TGTGCCAGCTCACCAAGCCTAGCGGATACGCAGTATTTT
TRBJ2-2 | NA | TRBV30 | NA | CAWSTAIGDTGELFF | TGTGCCTGGAGCACAGCGATAGGGGACACCGGGGAGCTGTTTTTT
TRBJ1-6 | NA | TRBV7-2 | TRBD1 | CASSLGGTGASNSPLHF | TGTGCCAGCAGCTTAGGGGGGACAGGGGCTAGTAATTCACCCCTCCACTTT
TRBJ1-1 | NA | TRBV18 | NA | CASSDGLSGSNTEAFF | TGTGCCAGCTCGGATGGATTGTCGGGATCCAACACTGAAGCTTTCTTT
TRBJ1-2 | NA | TRBV5-1 | NA | CASSHGQKLTNYGYTF | TGCGCCAGCAGCCATGGACAGAAATTAACTAACTATGGCTACACCTTC
TRBJ2-1 | few | TRBV7-8 | NA | CASSSLAGNYNEQFF | TGTGCCAGCAGCTCCCTCGCGGGGAACTACAATGAGCAGTTCTTC
TRBJ2-1 | NA | TRBV11-2 | NA | CASSLVRTAYNEQFF | TGTGCCAGCAGCTTAGTCCGGACAGCCTACAATGAGCAGTTCTTC
TRBJ1-2 | NA | TRBV30 | TRBD1 | CAWRDRADYGYTF | TGTGCCTGGAGAGACAGGGCGGACTATGGCTACACCTTC
TRBJ2-1 | NA | TRBV6-5 | TRBD1 | CASSYPGTGLNEQFF | TGTGCCAGCAGTTACCCCGGGACAGGACTTAATGAGCAGTTCTTC
TRBJ2-7 | once | TRBV6-2/TRBV6-3 | NA | CASSTPYDEQYF | TGTGCCAGCAGCACGCCCTATGACGAGCAGTACTTC
TRBJ1-1 | NA | TRBV7-2 | TRBD1 | CASSSRSKGAVAFF | TGTGCCAGCAGCTCAAGAAGTAAGGGGGCAGTAGCTTTCTTT
TRBJ1-2 | NA | TRBV9 | TRBD1 | CASSVTGGSYGYTF | TGTGCCAGCAGCGTCACAGGGGGGAGCTATGGCTACACCTTC
TRBJ2-3 | NA | TRBV19 | TRBD1 | CASSTGTGVGTDTQYF | TGTGCCAGTAGTACAGGGACAGGGGTCGGCACAGATACGCAGTATTTT